This T cell receptor beta chain was recovered during a study of cytomegalovirus exposure and HLA in healthy donors. The table lists this clone with a few counts. The ends were cut back, 4 bases at V and 7 bases at J, with 13 bases in the middle. This CDR3 comprises 13 residues. Germline-derived CDR1 and CDR2 are SGHTA and FQGTGA. The PCR employed 60 Vbeta primers together with 13 Jbeta primers. Generated by immunoSEQ multiplex PCR, the TCRdb table keeps only in-frame clones and is missing some. The sample shows 90,000 to 130,000 clones, 80% to 85% of them seen only once. The chain links TRBV7-3 to TRBJ1-1, with D perhaps TRBD1 (5 bases). The TCR sequence derives from a woman aged 60-70 years in good health and CMV-seropositive. The specimen was PBMCs. CDR3: CASSSNLQGEAFF. DNA for the CDR3: TGTGCCAGCAGCTCCAATTTGCAGGGTGAAGCTTTCTTT.